The present T cell receptor beta chain was sequenced within a study of regulatory T cells in long-lasting Graves disease. Investigators prepared the TCR beta libraries by applying iRepertoire HTBI primers and Arm-PCR of CDR3 regions. TCRdb re-called the multiplex PCR reads with MiXCR, one entry per CDR3 protein. This repertoire shows about 660,000 distinct CDR3 sequences, 25% to 35% found once; its top ten account for about two fifths. Documented time point: persistent/refractory GD, antithyroid drugs over 5 years with positive TRAb. PBMC RNA served as the TCR library source. Losses at the gene ends were 5 bases for V and 0 bases for J; bases not matched to a gene: 5. There are 14 residues in the CDR3. CDR1 is SQVTM, CDR2 ANQGSEA, per germline.

Sequencing used peripheral blood mononuclear cells (PBMCs), obtained when the disease was refractory, from a patient treated with antithyroid drugs. This sequence joins TRBV29-1 and TRBJ2-3, with TRBD1 matching 7 bases. This clonotype was sampled from a female donor with Graves disease. This CDR3 is CSVSRQGSTDTQYF. As DNA, the CDR3 is TGCAGCGTTTCCCGACAGGGTAGCACAGATACGCAGTATTTT.